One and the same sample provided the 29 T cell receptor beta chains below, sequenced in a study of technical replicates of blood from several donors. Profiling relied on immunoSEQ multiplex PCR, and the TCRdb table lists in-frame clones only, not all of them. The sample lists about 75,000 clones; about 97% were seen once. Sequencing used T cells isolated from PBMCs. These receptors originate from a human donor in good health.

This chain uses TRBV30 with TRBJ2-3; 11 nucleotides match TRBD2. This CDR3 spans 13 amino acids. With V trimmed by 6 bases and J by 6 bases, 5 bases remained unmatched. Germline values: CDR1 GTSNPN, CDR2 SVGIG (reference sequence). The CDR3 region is CACPSGRSDTQYF. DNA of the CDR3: TGTGCCTGTCCTAGCGGGAGGTCGGATACGCAGTATTTT.

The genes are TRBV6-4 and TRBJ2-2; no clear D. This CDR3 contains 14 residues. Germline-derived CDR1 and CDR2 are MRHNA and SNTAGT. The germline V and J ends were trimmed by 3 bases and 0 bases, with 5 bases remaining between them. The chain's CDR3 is CASSEASNTGELFF. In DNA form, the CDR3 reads TGTGCCAGCAGTGAGGCATCGAACACCGGGGAGCTGTTTTTT.

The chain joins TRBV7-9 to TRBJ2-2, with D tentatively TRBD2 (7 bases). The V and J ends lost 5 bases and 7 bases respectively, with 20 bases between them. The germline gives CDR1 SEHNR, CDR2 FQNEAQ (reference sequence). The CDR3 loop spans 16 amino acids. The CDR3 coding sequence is TGTGCCAGCAGCCTTTCATCGGGGGGCGCGGGCGGGGAGCTGTTTTTT. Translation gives CASSLSSGGAGGELFF.

CDR3: CASSRDRSETQYF. The DNA of the CDR3 is TGTGCCAGCAGCCGGGACAGGTCGGAGACCCAGTACTTC. This chain links TRBV5-4 with TRBJ2-5; 8 bases align to TRBD1. The junction had 4 bases not matched to a gene; V was cut back by 4 bases and J by 5 bases. Germline V CDR1 and CDR2: SGHNT, YYREEE (reference sequence). The CDR3 totals 13 residues.

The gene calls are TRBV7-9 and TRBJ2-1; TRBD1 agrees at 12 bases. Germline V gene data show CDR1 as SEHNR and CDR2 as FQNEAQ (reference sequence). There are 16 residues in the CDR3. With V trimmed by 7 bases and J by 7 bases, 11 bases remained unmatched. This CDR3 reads CASNPSGDRGLNEQFF. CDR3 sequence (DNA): TGTGCCAGCAACCCCTCGGGGGACAGGGGGCTAAATGAGCAGTTCTTC.

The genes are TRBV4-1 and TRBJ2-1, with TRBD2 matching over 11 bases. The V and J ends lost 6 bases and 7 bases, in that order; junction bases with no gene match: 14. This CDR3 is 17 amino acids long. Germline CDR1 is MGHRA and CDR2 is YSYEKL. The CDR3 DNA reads TGCGCCAGCAGGAACCAAATAGCGGGAGGGCTGATTAATGAGCAGTTCTTC. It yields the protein CASRNQIAGGLINEQFF.

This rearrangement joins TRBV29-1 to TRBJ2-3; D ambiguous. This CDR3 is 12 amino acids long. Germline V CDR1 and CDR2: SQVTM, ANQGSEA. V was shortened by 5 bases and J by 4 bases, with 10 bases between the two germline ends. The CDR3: CSVPVFADTQYF. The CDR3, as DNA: TGCAGCGTTCCTGTTTTCGCAGATACGCAGTATTTT.

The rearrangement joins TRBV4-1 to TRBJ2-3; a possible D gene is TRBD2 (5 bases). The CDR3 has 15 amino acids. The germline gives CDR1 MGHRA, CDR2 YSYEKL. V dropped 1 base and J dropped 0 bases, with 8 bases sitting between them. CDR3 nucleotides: TGCGCCAGCAGCCAAGGGGAGCTAAGCACAGATACGCAGTATTTT. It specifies CASSQGELSTDTQYF.

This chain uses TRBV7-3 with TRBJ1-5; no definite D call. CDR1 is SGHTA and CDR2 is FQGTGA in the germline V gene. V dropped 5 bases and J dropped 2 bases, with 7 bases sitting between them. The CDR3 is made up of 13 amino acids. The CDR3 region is CASSPGGNQPQHF. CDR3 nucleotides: TGTGCCAGCAGCCCTGGAGGCAATCAGCCCCAGCATTTT.

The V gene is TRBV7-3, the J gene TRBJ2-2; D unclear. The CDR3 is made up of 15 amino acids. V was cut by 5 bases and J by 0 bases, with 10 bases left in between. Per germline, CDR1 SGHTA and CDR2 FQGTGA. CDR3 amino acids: CASSLLTTNTGELFF. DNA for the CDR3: TGTGCCAGCAGCCTACTGACAACGAACACCGGGGAGCTGTTTTTT.

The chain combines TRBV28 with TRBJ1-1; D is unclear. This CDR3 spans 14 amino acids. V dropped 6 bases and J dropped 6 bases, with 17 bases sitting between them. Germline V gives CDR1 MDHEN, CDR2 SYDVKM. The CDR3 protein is CASSLGHPRAEAFF. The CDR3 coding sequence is TGTGCCAGCAGCTTAGGCCATCCGAGGGCTGAAGCTTTCTTT.

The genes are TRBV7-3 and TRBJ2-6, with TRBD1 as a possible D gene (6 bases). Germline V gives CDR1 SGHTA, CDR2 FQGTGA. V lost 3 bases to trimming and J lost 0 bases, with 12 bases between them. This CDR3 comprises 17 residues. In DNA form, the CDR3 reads TGTGCCAGCAGCTTGGGGGCTGGGCCCTCTGGGGCCAACGTCCTGACTTTC. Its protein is CASSLGAGPSGANVLTF.

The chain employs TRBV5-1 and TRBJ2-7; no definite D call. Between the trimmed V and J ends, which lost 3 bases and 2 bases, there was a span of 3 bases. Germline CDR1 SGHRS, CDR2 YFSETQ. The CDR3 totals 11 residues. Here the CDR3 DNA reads TGCGCCAGCAGCTCCACCTACGAGCAGTACTTC. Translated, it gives CASSSTYEQYF. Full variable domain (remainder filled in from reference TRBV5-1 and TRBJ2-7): KAGVTQTPRYLIKTRGQQVTLSCSPISGHRSVSWYQQTPGQGLQFLFEYFSETQRNKGNFPGRFSGRQFSNSRSEMNVSTLELGDSALYLCASSSTYEQYFGPGTRLTVT.

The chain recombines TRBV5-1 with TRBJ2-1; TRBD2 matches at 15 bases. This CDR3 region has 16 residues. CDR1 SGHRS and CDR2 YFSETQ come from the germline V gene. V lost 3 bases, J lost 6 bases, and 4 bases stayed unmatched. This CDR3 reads CASSWTSGRATNEQFF. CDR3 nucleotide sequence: TGCGCCAGCAGCTGGACTAGCGGGAGGGCAACCAATGAGCAGTTCTTC.

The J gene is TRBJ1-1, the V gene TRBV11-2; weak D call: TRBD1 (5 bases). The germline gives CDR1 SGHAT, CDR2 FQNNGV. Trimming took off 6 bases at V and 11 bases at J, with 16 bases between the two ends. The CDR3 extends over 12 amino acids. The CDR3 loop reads CASSPAGLLAFF. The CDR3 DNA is TGTGCCAGCAGTCCGGCGGGGCTACTGGCTTTCTTT.

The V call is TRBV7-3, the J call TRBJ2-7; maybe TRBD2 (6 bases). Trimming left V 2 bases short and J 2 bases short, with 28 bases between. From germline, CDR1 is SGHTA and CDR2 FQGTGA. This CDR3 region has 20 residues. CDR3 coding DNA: TGTGCCAGCAGCTTATACCCCATACCATCTAGGTCGGGAGTAACCTACGAGCAGTACTTC. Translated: CASSLYPIPSRSGVTYEQYF.

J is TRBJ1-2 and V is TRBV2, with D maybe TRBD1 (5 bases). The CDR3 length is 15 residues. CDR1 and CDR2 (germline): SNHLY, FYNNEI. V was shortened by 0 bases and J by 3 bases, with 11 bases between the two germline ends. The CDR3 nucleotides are TGTGCCAGCAGTGAAGCGCAGGGTGGCGACTATGGCTACACCTTC. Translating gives CASSEAQGGDYGYTF.

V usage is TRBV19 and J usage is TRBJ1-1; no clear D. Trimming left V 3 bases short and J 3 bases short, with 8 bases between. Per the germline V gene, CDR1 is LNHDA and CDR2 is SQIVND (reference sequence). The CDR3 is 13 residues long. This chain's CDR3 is CASSMEGYTEAFF. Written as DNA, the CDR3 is TGTGCCAGTAGTATGGAGGGATACACTGAAGCTTTCTTT.

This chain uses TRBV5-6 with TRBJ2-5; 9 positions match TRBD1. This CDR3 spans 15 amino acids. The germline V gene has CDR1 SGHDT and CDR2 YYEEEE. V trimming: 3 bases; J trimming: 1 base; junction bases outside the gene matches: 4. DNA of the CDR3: TGTGCCAGCAGCTGGGGGACAGGGACCCAAGAGACCCAGTACTTC. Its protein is CASSWGTGTQETQYF.

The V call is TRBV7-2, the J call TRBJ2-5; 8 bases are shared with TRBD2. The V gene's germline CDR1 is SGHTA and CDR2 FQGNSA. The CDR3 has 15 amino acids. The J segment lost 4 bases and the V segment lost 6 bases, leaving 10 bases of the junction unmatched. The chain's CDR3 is CASSQSGRSPETQYF. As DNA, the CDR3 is TGTGCCAGCAGTCAAAGCGGGAGATCTCCAGAGACCCAGTACTTC.

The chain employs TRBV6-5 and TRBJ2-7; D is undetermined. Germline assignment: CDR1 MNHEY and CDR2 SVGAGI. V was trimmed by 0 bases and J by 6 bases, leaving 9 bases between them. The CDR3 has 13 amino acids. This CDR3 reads CASSYSFGFEQYF. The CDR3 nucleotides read TGTGCCAGCAGTTACTCTTTCGGTTTCGAGCAGTACTTC.

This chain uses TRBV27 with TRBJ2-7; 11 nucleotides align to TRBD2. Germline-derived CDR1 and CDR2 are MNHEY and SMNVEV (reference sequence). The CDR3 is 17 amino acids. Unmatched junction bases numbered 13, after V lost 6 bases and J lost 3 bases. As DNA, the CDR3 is TGTGCCAGCAGCTTAGAGGGGCTAGCGGGAGGAAGCTACGAGCAGTACTTC. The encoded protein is CASSLEGLAGGSYEQYF.

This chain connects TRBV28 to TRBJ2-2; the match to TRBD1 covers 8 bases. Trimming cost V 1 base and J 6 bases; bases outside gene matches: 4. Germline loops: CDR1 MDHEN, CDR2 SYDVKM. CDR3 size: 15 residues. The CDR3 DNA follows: TGTGCCAGCAGTTTATACGGACAGGGAGCCGGGGAGCTGTTTTTT. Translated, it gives CASSLYGQGAGELFF.

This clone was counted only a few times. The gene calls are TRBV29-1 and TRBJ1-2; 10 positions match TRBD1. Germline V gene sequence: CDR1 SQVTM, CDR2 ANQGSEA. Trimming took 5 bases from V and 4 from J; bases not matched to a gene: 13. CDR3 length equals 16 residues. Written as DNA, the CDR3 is TGCAGCGTTCCAAAAACCGGGACAGGGGTTACCTATGGCTACACCTTC. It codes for CSVPKTGTGVTYGYTF.

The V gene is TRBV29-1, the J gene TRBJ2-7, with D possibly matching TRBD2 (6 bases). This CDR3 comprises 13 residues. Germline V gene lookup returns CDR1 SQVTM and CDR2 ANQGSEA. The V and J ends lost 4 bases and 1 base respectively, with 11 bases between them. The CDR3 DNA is TGCAGCGTTGGGAGGGCGACGTCCTACGAGCAGTACTTC. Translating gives CSVGRATSYEQYF.

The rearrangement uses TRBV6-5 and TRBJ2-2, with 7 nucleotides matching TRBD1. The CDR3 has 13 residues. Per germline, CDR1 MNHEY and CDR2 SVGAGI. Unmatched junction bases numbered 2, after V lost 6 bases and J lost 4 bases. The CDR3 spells CASSRGFTGELFF. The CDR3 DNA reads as TGTGCCAGCAGCAGGGGGTTCACCGGGGAGCTGTTTTTT.

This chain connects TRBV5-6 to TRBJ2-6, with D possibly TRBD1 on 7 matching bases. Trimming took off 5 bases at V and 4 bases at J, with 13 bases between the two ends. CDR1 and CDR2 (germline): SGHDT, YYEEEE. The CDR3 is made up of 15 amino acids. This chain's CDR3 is CASSGGGAGANVLTF. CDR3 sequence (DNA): TGTGCCAGCAGTGGAGGGGGCGCCGGGGCCAACGTCCTGACTTTC.

CDR3 coding DNA: TGCGCCAGCAGTGAGGGGCCGACAGGTCCCTACGAGCAGTACTTC. This codes for CASSEGPTGPYEQYF. This chain uses TRBV10-2 with TRBJ2-7; possibly TRBD1 for D (6 bases). The V gene lost 2 bases and the J gene lost 2 bases, with 13 bases spanning the gap. The CDR3 is 15 amino acids. Germline V lookup: CDR1 WSHSY, CDR2 SAAADI.

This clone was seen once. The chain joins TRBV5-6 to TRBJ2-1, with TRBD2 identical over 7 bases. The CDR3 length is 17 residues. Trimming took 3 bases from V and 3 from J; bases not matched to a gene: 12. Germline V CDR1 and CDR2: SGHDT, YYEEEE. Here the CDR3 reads CASSSLTLAVLYNEQFF. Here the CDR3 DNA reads TGTGCCAGCAGCTCTCTAACTCTAGCGGTCCTCTACAATGAGCAGTTCTTC. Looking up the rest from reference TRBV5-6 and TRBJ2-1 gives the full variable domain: DAGVTQSPTHLIKTRGQQVTLRCSPKSGHDTVSWYQQALGQGPQFIFQYYEEEERQRGNFPDRFSGHQFPNYSSELNVNALLLGDSALYLCASSSLTLAVLYNEQFFGPGTRLTVL.